What follows are 20 T cell receptor beta chains derived from one specimen sequenced in a study of cytomegalovirus exposure and HLA in healthy donors. Both 60 Vbeta primers and 13 Jbeta primers went into the PCR. Assay: immunoSEQ multiplex PCR; the TCRdb copy retains only in-frame clones and omits some. The sample gives about 60,000 clones, about two thirds of which show up once; roughly 21% is in the top ten. Sequencing was done on a sample of PBMCs. The receptor set was obtained from a woman aged 55 to 70 in good health and CMV-seropositive.

V gene TRBV7-6 combines with J gene TRBJ2-7, with 7 nucleotides matching TRBD1. The trim removed 4 bases at V and 6 bases at J, leaving 6 bases unmatched. The CDR3 covers 13 residues. Germline CDR1 and CDR2: SGHVS and FNYEAQ. In DNA, the CDR3 is TGTGCCAGCAGCTCGGGGACAGCCGGCGAGCAGTACTTC. Its translation is CASSSGTAGEQYF. The complete variable domain, with remaining parts taken from reference TRBV7-6 and TRBJ2-7, reads GAGVSQSPRYKVTKRGQDVALRCDPISGHVSLYWYRQALGQGPEFLTYFNYEAQQDKSGLPNDRFSAERPEGSISTLTIQRTEQRDSAMYRCASSSGTAGEQYFGPGTRLTVT.

The V call is TRBV19, the J call TRBJ1-4; D remains unclear. The CDR3 runs to 15 residues. Trimming shortened V by 7 bases and J by 8 bases, and 20 bases separated the two germline ends. The germline V gene encodes CDR1 LNHDA and CDR2 SQIVND (reference sequence). CDR3 nucleotides: TGTGCCAGTATAGAGGGTTTGGGAGTTGGAGAAAAACTGTTTTTT. Translated, it gives CASIEGLGVGEKLFF.

The chain employs TRBV29-1 and TRBJ1-4, with 7 nucleotides matching TRBD1. Trimming removed 7 bases from V and 2 bases from J; junction bases left unmatched: 4. Per germline, CDR1 SQVTM and CDR2 ANQGSEA. CDR3 length equals 13 residues. Here the CDR3 DNA reads TGCAGCGCAGGGGGATTCACTAATGAAAAACTGTTTTTT. This sequence encodes CSAGGFTNEKLFF. The full variable domain, its missing parts supplied by reference TRBV29-1 and TRBJ1-4, is SAVISQKPSRDICQRGTSLTIQCQVDSQVTMMFWYRQQPGQSLTLIATANQGSEATYESGFVIDKFPISRPNLTFSTLTVSNMSPEDSSIYLCSAGGFTNEKLFFGSGTQLSVL.

The table lists this clone with a few counts. V is TRBV5-5 and J is TRBJ2-5, with D perhaps TRBD1 (5 bases). The CDR3 contains 15 residues. CDR1 and CDR2 (germline): SGHKS, YYEKEE (reference sequence). V was pared by 4 bases and J by 0 bases, with 13 bases between. This CDR3 is CASSKYQGHQETQYF. In DNA form, the CDR3 reads TGTGCCAGCAGCAAGTACCAGGGCCACCAAGAGACCCAGTACTTC. The full variable domain, completed using reference TRBV5-5 and TRBJ2-5, is DAGVTQSPTHLIKTRGQQVTLRCSPISGHKSVSWYQQVLGQGPQFIFQYYEKEERGRGNFPDRFSARQFPNYSSELNVNALLLGDSALYLCASSKYQGHQETQYFGPGTRLLVL.

The CDR3 protein is CASSYSEGYNSPLHF. Written as DNA, the CDR3 is TGTGCCAGCAGTTACTCAGAGGGTTATAATTCACCCCTCCACTTT. V is TRBV6-5 and J is TRBJ1-6; D uncertain. The CDR3 runs 15 residues. The V and J ends lost 0 bases and 4 bases respectively, with 7 bases between them. Germline CDR1 is MNHEY and CDR2 is SVGAGI.

The chain employs TRBV2 and TRBJ1-5; TRBD1 might be the D (5 bases). The CDR3 runs 13 residues. V gave up 3 bases and J gave up 4 bases, with 7 bases separating them. CDR1 SNHLY and CDR2 FYNNEI come from the germline V gene. CDR3 sequence: CASSEGGNQPQHF. CDR3 bases: TGTGCCAGCAGTGAGGGGGGTAATCAGCCCCAGCATTTT.

The chain employs TRBV7-2 and TRBJ2-3; 9 bases fit TRBD2. V lost 1 base to trimming and J lost 9 bases; unmatched junction nucleotides: 14. This CDR3 is built from 17 residues. The germline V gene encodes CDR1 SGHTA and CDR2 FQGNSA. In nucleotides, the CDR3 is TGTGCCAGCAGCTTAGGGGCGAGCGGGGGGAGACGCCTAACGCAGTATTTT. Its protein is CASSLGASGGRRLTQYF.

The V call is TRBV5-1, the J call TRBJ2-6; D is perhaps TRBD1 (5 bases). The CDR3 is 18 residues long. Germline V gene data show CDR1 as SGHRS and CDR2 as YFSETQ. The V end was cut by 1 base, the J end by 0 bases, with 14 bases between. Written as DNA, the CDR3 is TGCGCCAGCAGCTTGCAGGGCAGTACAAACTCTGGGGCCAACGTCCTGACTTTC. It yields the protein CASSLQGSTNSGANVLTF.

The chain carries TRBV5-1 and TRBJ1-1; D perhaps matches TRBD1 (6 bases). V gave up 4 bases and J gave up 3 bases, with 13 bases separating them. Per the germline V gene, CDR1 is SGHRS and CDR2 is YFSETQ. This CDR3 contains 14 residues. The CDR3 DNA sequence: TGCGCCAGCAGCGGACCAGGGGCCGACACTGAAGCTTTCTTT. Translation gives CASSGPGADTEAFF.

This chain links TRBV2 with TRBJ2-5, with D perhaps matching TRBD1 (5 bases). CDR1 and CDR2 from the germline V gene are SNHLY and FYNNEI. There are 15 residues in the CDR3. V lost 4 bases and J 7 bases, leaving 19 bases between the germline ends. The CDR3 sequence is CASSASQEPRVTQYF. In DNA form, the CDR3 reads TGTGCCAGCAGTGCCTCACAAGAGCCCAGGGTGACCCAGTACTTC. Full variable domain (remainder filled in from reference TRBV2 and TRBJ2-5): EPEVTQTPSHQVTQMGQEVILRCVPISNHLYFYWYRQILGQKVEFLVSFYNNEISEKSEIFDDQFSVERPDGSNFTLKIRSTKLEDSAMYFCASSASQEPRVTQYFGPGTRLLVL.

This clone was counted once. The V call is TRBV11-2, the J call TRBJ1-2, with D possibly being TRBD1 (6 bases). CDR1 is SGHAT, CDR2 FQNNGV, per germline. Trimming cost V 4 bases and J 8 bases, with 20 bases left between them. The CDR3 covers 15 residues. The CDR3 here is CASSSQQGRRSGYTF. The CDR3 DNA reads TGTGCCAGCAGCTCTCAACAGGGTCGTCGAAGCGGCTACACCTTC.

This clone was seen only once. The chain links TRBV7-9 to TRBJ1-1, with TRBD1 matching 8 bases. J lost 12 bases, V lost 5 bases, and 14 bases had no gene match. Germline V gene sequence: CDR1 SEHNR, CDR2 FQNEAQ (reference sequence). This CDR3 is built from 14 residues. In DNA, the CDR3 is TGTGCCAGCAGCGATTCGACAGGGGCCACTCCGACTTTCTTT. This sequence encodes CASSDSTGATPTFF.

This clone is a singleton in its sample. V gene TRBV19 combines with J gene TRBJ2-5; 9 bases are shared with TRBD1. Germline V gene sequence: CDR1 LNHDA, CDR2 SQIVND (reference sequence). This CDR3 spans 15 amino acids. V was clipped by 7 bases and J by 0 bases; unmatched bases: 6. CDR3 nucleotides: TGTGCCAGTATGGGACGACAGGGGGACCAAGAGACCCAGTACTTC. It is translated as CASMGRQGDQETQYF.

The genes are TRBV29-1 and TRBJ2-5; the match to TRBD1 covers 8 bases. CDR1 SQVTM and CDR2 ANQGSEA come from the germline V gene. The V gene end was trimmed by 5 bases and the J gene end by 2 bases; junction bases not matched to a gene: 4. This CDR3 is built from 13 residues. The CDR3 reads CSVSGGRQETQYF. The CDR3 region has the DNA TGCAGCGTTTCAGGGGGCCGGCAAGAGACCCAGTACTTC.

The gene calls are TRBV7-9 and TRBJ1-5; 7 bases align to TRBD1. Trimming removed 5 bases from V and 3 bases from J; junction bases left unmatched: 13. The CDR3 sequence is 17 residues long. Germline values: CDR1 SEHNR, CDR2 FQNEAQ (reference sequence). As DNA, the CDR3 is TGTGCCAGCAGCCGCTGGGGCGGAACAGGGGACAATCAGCCCCAGCATTTT. Amino acid sequence: CASSRWGGTGDNQPQHF.

The gene calls are TRBV6-5 and TRBJ1-2; D is undetermined. The ends were cut back, 0 bases at V and 6 bases at J, with 17 bases in the middle. Looked up from germline, CDR1 is MNHEY and CDR2 is SVGAGI. The length of the CDR3 is 16 residues. CDR3 sequence reads: CASSYSSGAGMDGYTF. The DNA for the CDR3 is TGTGCCAGCAGTTACTCGTCAGGTGCCGGTATGGATGGCTACACCTTC.

This clone was recorded only once. The chain is built from TRBV27 and TRBJ2-7; D gene unclear. The V gene lost 4 bases and the J gene lost 1 base, with 11 bases spanning the gap. The CDR3 has 14 residues. CDR1 and CDR2 (germline): MNHEY, SMNVEV (reference sequence). DNA of the CDR3: TGTGCCAGCAGTTCACCTGGCCGATCCTACGAGCAGTACTTC. Translated, it gives CASSSPGRSYEQYF.

DNA for the CDR3: TGTGCCAGCAGCTGGGACAGCGGGAACACCGGGGAGCTGTTTTTT. Translation gives CASSWDSGNTGELFF. The V call is TRBV5-5, the J call TRBJ2-2, with TRBD1 matching 7 bases. The germline V gene has CDR1 SGHKS and CDR2 YYEKEE (reference sequence). Trimming removed 3 bases from V and 1 base from J; junction bases left unmatched: 3. The CDR3 loop spans 15 amino acids.

V gene TRBV6-1 combines with J gene TRBJ1-1, with 8 bases lining up with TRBD1. The J segment lost 11 bases and the V segment lost 6 bases, leaving 8 bases of the junction unmatched. Germline V gene sequence: CDR1 MNHNS, CDR2 SASEGT. The CDR3 loop spans 12 amino acids. The CDR3 DNA sequence: TGTGCCAGCAGCCCGGGACAGGACATGGCTTTCTTT. Protein: CASSPGQDMAFF.

The J gene is TRBJ1-6, the V gene TRBV27, with D perhaps matching TRBD1 (6 bases). The CDR3 has 14 amino acids. V shed 8 bases and J shed 5 bases, with 13 bases lying between them. Germline V gene data show CDR1 as MNHEY and CDR2 as SMNVEV (reference sequence). Written as DNA, the CDR3 is TGTGCCAGCGCCCGGACAGCTAATAATTCACCCCTCCACTTT. Residues: CASARTANNSPLHF.